The rows below give T cell receptor beta chains drawn from one sample of a study of control samples from healthy donors and cancer patients. Only in-frame clones appear in the TCRdb table, and some are missing; sequencing was by immunoSEQ multiplex PCR. The sample yields 95,000 to 150,000 clones, around 88% seen once. The sample comprised blood. The receptors originated from a man in his forties in good health. The CDR3 runs from the conserved cysteine through the conserved F or W. D genes are given only for firm matches. A row's size may be missing; if present it is once, few, many or a size class.

CDR3 protein: CAWSVDRGETQYF; CDR3 DNA: TGTGCCTGGAGTGTGGACAGGGGAGAGACCCAGTACTTC; J gene: TRBJ2-5; V gene: TRBV30; D gene: TRBD1; clone size: NA
CDR3 protein: CASSLGAGGFNEQYF; CDR3 DNA: TGTGCCAGCAGTTTAGGGGCAGGGGGCTTCAACGAGCAGTACTTC; J gene: TRBJ2-7; V gene: TRBV27; D gene: TRBD1; clone size: NA
CDR3 protein: CASSFGPGPQETQYF; CDR3 DNA: NA; J gene: TRBJ2-5; V gene: TRBV5-1; D gene: NA; clone size: few
CDR3 protein: CASSRLETGLYGYTF; CDR3 DNA: TGCGCCAGCAGCCGACTGGAGACAGGGCTTTATGGCTACACCTTC; J gene: TRBJ1-2; V gene: TRBV4-1; D gene: TRBD1; clone size: NA
CDR3 protein: CATSRDKGETQYF; CDR3 DNA: TGTGCCACCAGCAGAGATAAGGGGGAGACCCAGTACTTC; J gene: TRBJ2-5; V gene: TRBV15; D gene: NA; clone size: NA
CDR3 protein: CAWSVLSPYEQYF; CDR3 DNA: TGTGCCTGGAGTGTCCTGAGCCCCTACGAGCAGTACTTC; J gene: TRBJ2-7; V gene: TRBV30; D gene: NA; clone size: NA
CDR3 protein: CASGPGQGRGITEAFF; CDR3 DNA: TGTGCTAGTGGTCCCGGACAGGGTAGAGGAATCACTGAAGCTTTCTTT; J gene: TRBJ1-1; V gene: TRBV12-5; D gene: TRBD1; clone size: NA
CDR3 protein: CASSPTRDRGTKNTEAFF; CDR3 DNA: TGCGCCAGCAGCCCGACCCGGGACAGGGGAACGAAGAACACTGAAGCTTTCTTT; J gene: TRBJ1-1; V gene: TRBV4-1; D gene: TRBD1; clone size: NA
CDR3 protein: CATSRATGNTEAFF; CDR3 DNA: TGTGCCACCAGCAGGGCTACAGGGAACACTGAAGCTTTCTTT; J gene: TRBJ1-1; V gene: TRBV15; D gene: NA; clone size: NA
CDR3 protein: CASSETGFYEQYF; CDR3 DNA: TGTGCCAGCAGTGAGACAGGGTTCTACGAGCAGTACTTC; J gene: TRBJ2-7; V gene: TRBV6-1; D gene: TRBD1; clone size: few
CDR3 protein: CASSPPGSSNQPQHF; CDR3 DNA: TGTGCCAGTAGCCCACCAGGGAGTAGCAATCAGCCCCAGCATTTT; J gene: TRBJ1-5; V gene: TRBV19; D gene: NA; clone size: NA
CDR3 protein: CASSPGDLYEQYF; CDR3 DNA: TGTGCCAGCAGCCCCGGTGACCTCTACGAGCAGTACTTC; J gene: TRBJ2-7; V gene: TRBV7-6; D gene: NA; clone size: NA
CDR3 protein: CASSLAPSGVAGYTF; CDR3 DNA: TGTGCCAGCAGCTTAGCCCCTTCGGGGGTGGCTGGCTACACCTTC; J gene: TRBJ1-2; V gene: TRBV7-2; D gene: NA; clone size: NA
CDR3 protein: CASRRGTGRSGANVLTF; CDR3 DNA: TGTGCCAGCAGGAGGGGAACAGGGCGCTCTGGGGCCAACGTCCTGACTTTC; J gene: TRBJ2-6; V gene: TRBV2; D gene: NA; clone size: NA
CDR3 protein: CASSFSGANNEKLFF; CDR3 DNA: TGTGCCAGCAGCTTTTCAGGGGCCAATAATGAAAAACTGTTTTTT; J gene: TRBJ1-4; V gene: TRBV5-5; D gene: NA; clone size: NA
CDR3 protein: CASSPGQGVSGETQYF; CDR3 DNA: TGTGCCAGCAGTCCGGGACAGGGAGTTAGTGGAGAGACCCAGTACTTC; J gene: TRBJ2-5; V gene: TRBV6-2/TRBV6-3; D gene: TRBD1; clone size: few
CDR3 protein: CASSLQVSSGELFF; CDR3 DNA: TGTGCCAGCAGCCTACAGGTTTCGTCCGGGGAGCTGTTTTTT; J gene: TRBJ2-2; V gene: TRBV9; D gene: NA; clone size: NA
CDR3 protein: CASSRQGAAGELFF; CDR3 DNA: TGTGCCAGCAGCCGACAGGGGGCGGCCGGGGAGCTGTTTTTT; J gene: TRBJ2-2; V gene: TRBV5-8; D gene: TRBD1; clone size: NA
CDR3 protein: CASSSLAGGLNTGELFF; CDR3 DNA: TGCGCCAGCAGCTCACTAGCGGGGGGTCTGAACACCGGGGAGCTGTTTTTT; J gene: TRBJ2-2; V gene: TRBV5-1; D gene: TRBD2; clone size: few
CDR3 protein: CASSGQGFEKLFF; CDR3 DNA: TGTGCCAGTAGTGGACAGGGGTTTGAAAAACTGTTTTTT; J gene: TRBJ1-4; V gene: TRBV19; D gene: TRBD1; clone size: NA
CDR3 protein: CASSRGVAGTGELFF; CDR3 DNA: TGTGCCAGCAGCCGGGGAGTAGCAGGAACCGGGGAGCTGTTTTTT; J gene: TRBJ2-2; V gene: TRBV6-6; D gene: NA; clone size: NA
CDR3 protein: CASSLGLADPIYNEQFF; CDR3 DNA: TGTGCCAGCAGCTTGGGGCTAGCGGATCCTATTTACAATGAGCAGTTCTTC; J gene: TRBJ2-1; V gene: TRBV5-5; D gene: TRBD2; clone size: NA
CDR3 protein: CASTSQAGNTIYF; CDR3 DNA: TGCGCCAGCACCTCACAGGCTGGAAACACCATATATTTT; J gene: TRBJ1-3; V gene: TRBV4-1; D gene: NA; clone size: NA
CDR3 protein: CASSYEGAWNSPLHF; CDR3 DNA: TGTGCCAGCAGTTACGAAGGGGCCTGGAATTCACCCCTCCACTTT; J gene: TRBJ1-6; V gene: TRBV6-5; D gene: NA; clone size: NA
CDR3 protein: CASSSIPGLAASTDTQYF; CDR3 DNA: TGTGCCAGCAGCTCTATTCCGGGACTAGCGGCATCCACAGATACGCAGTATTTT; J gene: TRBJ2-3; V gene: TRBV5-5; D gene: TRBD2; clone size: NA
CDR3 protein: CATRPDRNTEAFF; CDR3 DNA: TGTGCCACCCGACCCGACAGGAACACTGAAGCTTTCTTT; J gene: TRBJ1-1; V gene: TRBV7-9; D gene: NA; clone size: NA
CDR3 protein: CATRRGETNTGELFF; CDR3 DNA: TGTGCCACCAGACGGGGGGAAACGAACACCGGGGAGCTGTTTTTT; J gene: TRBJ2-2; V gene: TRBV24-1; D gene: TRBD2; clone size: NA
CDR3 protein: CASSQRGTTTEAFF; CDR3 DNA: TGTGCCAGCAGCCAAAGAGGGACTACCACTGAAGCTTTCTTT; J gene: TRBJ1-1; V gene: TRBV3-1/TRBV3-2; D gene: NA; clone size: NA
CDR3 protein: CASSPDRALAKNIQYF; CDR3 DNA: TGTGCCAGCAGTCCGGACAGAGCCTTAGCCAAAAACATTCAGTACTTC; J gene: TRBJ2-4; V gene: TRBV27; D gene: NA; clone size: NA
CDR3 protein: CASSATPLDGYTF; CDR3 DNA: TGTGCCAGCAGCGCTACACCCTTGGATGGCTACACCTTC; J gene: TRBJ1-2; V gene: TRBV9; D gene: NA; clone size: NA
CDR3 protein: CASSYNDRVQFF; CDR3 DNA: TGTGCCAGCAGCTACAATGATAGAGTGCAGTTCTTC; J gene: TRBJ2-1; V gene: TRBV11-3; D gene: NA; clone size: NA
CDR3 protein: CASSLGAGERYTF; CDR3 DNA: TGTGCCAGCAGCTTGGGGGCGGGGGAGCGCTACACCTTC; J gene: TRBJ1-2; V gene: TRBV5-5; D gene: NA; clone size: NA
CDR3 protein: CASSYGGQPNYGYTF; CDR3 DNA: TGTGCCAGCAGTTACGGCGGACAACCTAACTATGGCTACACCTTC; J gene: TRBJ1-2; V gene: TRBV6-5; D gene: NA; clone size: NA
CDR3 protein: CASSPEYEQYF; CDR3 DNA: TGTGCCAGCTCACCAGAGTACGAGCAGTACTTC; J gene: TRBJ2-7; V gene: TRBV18; D gene: NA; clone size: NA
CDR3 protein: CSVEWSAEYTF; CDR3 DNA: TGCAGCGTTGAGTGGTCAGCCGAGTACACCTTC; J gene: TRBJ1-2; V gene: TRBV29-1; D gene: NA; clone size: NA
CDR3 protein: CASSRGWVAFF; CDR3 DNA: TGTGCCAGCAGCCGGGGGTGGGTAGCTTTCTTT; J gene: TRBJ1-1; V gene: TRBV7-2; D gene: NA; clone size: NA
CDR3 protein: CAWKRTDSWYTF; CDR3 DNA: TGTGCCTGGAAGCGGACAGACTCGTGGTACACCTTC; J gene: TRBJ1-2; V gene: TRBV30; D gene: NA; clone size: NA
CDR3 protein: CASSVRDYGYTF; CDR3 DNA: TGTGCCAGCAGCGTAAGGGATTATGGCTACACCTTC; J gene: TRBJ1-2; V gene: TRBV9; D gene: NA; clone size: NA
CDR3 protein: CAWNRGNTEAFF; CDR3 DNA: TGTGCCTGGAATAGGGGGAACACTGAAGCTTTCTTT; J gene: TRBJ1-1; V gene: TRBV30; D gene: NA; clone size: NA
CDR3 protein: CASSQERARTGAYNEQFF; CDR3 DNA: TGCGCCAGCAGCCAAGAAAGGGCTAGGACAGGCGCCTACAATGAGCAGTTCTTC; J gene: TRBJ2-1; V gene: TRBV4-1; D gene: TRBD1; clone size: NA